This paragraph reports one TCR beta chain. Antigen unknown. The data were obtained in a study of Ad26.COV2.S vaccination and SARS-CoV-2 variants. Study results and limitations: The authors reported substantial breadth in spike-specific CD8+ and CD4+ T cell responses after vaccination.

The table came from immunoSEQ multiplex PCR; TCRdb's copy has only in-frame clones and leaves some out. The sample has about 370,000 clones, about 88% seen once. Documented treatment: some 20 received Ad26.COV2.S at low or high dose, single or two shots; five or six received placebo; per-sample allocation not given. All samples were drawn on day 63, counting from the first vaccine or placebo injection. Within Boston, the person who donated was an adult of 18-55 years. Germline CDR1 and CDR2: LNHDA and SQIVND (reference sequence). V dropped 4 bases and J dropped 5 bases, with 9 bases sitting between them. CDR3 size: 12 residues.

This receptor was identified in a person aged 18-65 years who received the Ad26.COV2.S COVID-19 vaccine or a placebo. This specimen was peripheral blood, taken in a trial of Ad26.COV2.S vaccine versus placebo. This chain uses TRBV19 with TRBJ2-7, with D hard to call. The chain's CDR3 is CASSTEPDEQYF. The CDR3 DNA is TGTGCCAGTAGTACCGAACCGGACGAGCAGTACTTC.